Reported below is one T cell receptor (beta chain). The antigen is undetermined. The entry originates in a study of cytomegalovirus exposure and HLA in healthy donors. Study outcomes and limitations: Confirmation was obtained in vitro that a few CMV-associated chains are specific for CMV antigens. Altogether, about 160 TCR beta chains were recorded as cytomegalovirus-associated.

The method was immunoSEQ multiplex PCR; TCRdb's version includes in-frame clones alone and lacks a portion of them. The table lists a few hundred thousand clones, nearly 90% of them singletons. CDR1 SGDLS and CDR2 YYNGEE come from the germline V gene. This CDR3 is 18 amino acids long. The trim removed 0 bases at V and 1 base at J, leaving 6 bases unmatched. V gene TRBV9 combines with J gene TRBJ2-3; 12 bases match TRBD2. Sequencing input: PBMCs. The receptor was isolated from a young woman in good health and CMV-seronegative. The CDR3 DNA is TGTGCCAGCAGCGTAGCTCTAGCGGGGGGGCACGGCACAGATACGCAGTATTTT. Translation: CASSVALAGGHGTDTQYF.